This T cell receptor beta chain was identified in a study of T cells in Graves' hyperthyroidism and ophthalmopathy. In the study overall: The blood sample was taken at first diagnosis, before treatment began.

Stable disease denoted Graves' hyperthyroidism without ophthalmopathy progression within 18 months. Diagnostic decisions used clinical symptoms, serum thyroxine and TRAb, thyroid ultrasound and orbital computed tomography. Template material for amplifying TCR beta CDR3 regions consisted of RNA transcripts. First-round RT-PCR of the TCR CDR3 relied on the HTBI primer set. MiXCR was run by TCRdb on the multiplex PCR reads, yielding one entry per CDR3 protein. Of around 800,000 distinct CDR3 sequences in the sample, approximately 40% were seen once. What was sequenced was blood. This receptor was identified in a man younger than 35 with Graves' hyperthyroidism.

The CDR3 spells CATSTAGELFF. The CDR3 DNA reads as TGTGCCACCAGCACGGCCGGGGAGCTGTTTTTT. The gene calls are TRBV15 and TRBJ2-2; no reliable D call. V lost 4 bases and J 6 bases, leaving 3 bases between the germline ends. The CDR3 loop spans 11 amino acids. CDR1 and CDR2 (germline): LNHNV, YYDKDF (reference sequence).